Below, one T cell receptor beta chain is given with its context. Its specificity is not known. 60 Vbeta and 13 Jbeta primers were used in PCR. Sequencing used immunoSEQ multiplex PCR; TCRdb keeps in-frame clones, though not all of them. The sample includes some 120,000 clones, around 75% of them seen just once. This specimen belongs to a study of cytomegalovirus exposure and HLA in healthy donors. About the research overall: HLA-typed donors were the source of about 81 million unique TCRs held in an early data release. Broader study findings: The authors reported that TCR beta sequences could predict HLA-A and HLA-B alleles. These predictions were accurate for most subjects in the first cohort. Roughly even sequencing depth across donors was the assumption behind the presence/absence analyses. A later analysis linked a missense variant in DCLRE1C to the trimming of TCR beta V and J genes.

The CDR3 totals 14 residues. V was cut by 1 base and J by 2 bases, with 8 bases left in between. Germline CDR1 is MGHRA and CDR2 is YSYEKL. The sequence came from a man younger than 45 in good health and CMV-seronegative. Sequencing was done on a sample of PBMCs. The rearrangement joins TRBV4-1 to TRBJ1-2; the D gene is possibly TRBD1 (6 bases). Here the CDR3 reads CASSQGGQNYGYTF. CDR3 nucleotide sequence: TGCGCCAGCAGCCAAGGCGGACAGAACTATGGCTACACCTTC.